This TCR beta chain was observed in a study of cytomegalovirus exposure and HLA in healthy donors. This clone has more than one count but fewer than ten. What it binds is unknown. Other nucleotide sequences from this sample produce the same CDR3. PCR used 60 Vbeta primers and 13 Jbeta primers. This table comes from immunoSEQ multiplex PCR, and its TCRdb copy is limited to in-frame clones, with some not included. The data contain 150,000 to 200,000 clones, 65% to 75% of them seen just once; the ten biggest clones take up about 2.5%. The study, taken as a whole, reports: Overall, roughly 150 TCR beta chains were annotated as cytomegalovirus-associated. Common viral pathogens seemed to be connected with several of the most significant clusters, according to a later analysis.

In germline, CDR1 is SGHRS, CDR2 YFSETQ. V trimming: 4 bases; J trimming: 5 bases; junction bases outside the gene matches: 3. CDR3 length: 14 amino acids. Sequences were obtained from PBMCs. The receptor was isolated from a human donor in good health. The chain uses TRBV5-1 and TRBJ2-5; 12 bases match TRBD2. DNA for the CDR3: TGCGCCAGCAGCCCTGGGACTAGCGGGGAGACCCAGTACTTC. Translation: CASSPGTSGETQYF.